This T cell receptor (beta chain) appears in the sequencing data of a study of blood T cell repertoires in COVID-19 (dated by TCRdb to about 2020). About the investigation overall: Samples from collaborators originated in the United States, Italy and Spain and spanned both the acute and convalescent phases of COVID-19. Samples were obtained from the ongoing ImmuneRACE study (first 160 participants) and from about 1,300 subjects provided by 6 global collaborators. The repertoires were made available in a free public database intended to serve as a resource for research on the immune response to SARS-CoV-2. The dataset comprised deeply sampled blood TCRbeta repertoires from subjects exposed to, actively infected with, or recovered from COVID-19. The material from the prospective study consisted of cDNA or gDNA derived from T cells, B-cell-depleted T cells, or PBMCs. The sample metadata nearly always contained a de-identified subject ID, COVID-19 status, age in years and sex. HLA class I and class II types, where available, came from metadata supplied by the sample provider rather than from assay-based typing.

TCRbeta CDR3 regions were amplified from genomic DNA using the immunoSEQ Assay, a bias-controlled multiplex PCR. As for how the authors treated the data: Nucleated cell counts per sample were estimated from amplification of reference gene primers within the assay. To quantify the absolute abundance of each unique TCRbeta CDR3 rearrangement, sequence reads were collapsed and filtered. Productive Simpson clonality was computed per sample as the square root of Simpson's diversity index over productive rearrangements. TCRdb took over this immuneACCESS table, retaining in-frame rearrangements with V and J assigned. Such tables are incomplete; in checked studies, under half of the missing clones stem from an unresolved V gene, and the remainder is unexplained. The D gene and trimming were derived from the DNA, and the V and J assignments and clone size from that table. The sample includes more than 300,000 clones, with 88% observed a single time. Roughly 1.2% of the sample belongs to the ten largest clones.

General study outcomes and caveats: How much clinical and demographic metadata was included differed by source and by participant, and the metadata was provided uncurated.

Participants in the prospective study were enrolled through a virtual design, were aged 18 to 89 years, and lived in approximately 24 United States geographic areas. To assign participants to cohorts, the prospective study relied on clinical history that participants themselves reported in a screening survey and a study questionnaire. Recovered participants in ImmuneRACE Cohort 3 were defined by two consecutive negative NP/OP PCR tests, clearance by a healthcare professional, or resolution of symptoms. In the prospective study, mobile phlebotomists collected whole blood, serum and a nasopharyngeal or oropharyngeal swab from each participant. Additional blood draws and questionnaires over a roughly two-month period could optionally be provided by prospective study participants. Before DNA extraction, blood samples from the prospective study were shipped at room temperature or frozen. Reading from cysteine to phenylalanine, the CDR3 counts 12 amino acids. The sequence is cut down to CDR3 DNA, 36 bases in frame from base 1. Trimming takes 2 bases from V and 7 bases from J, and the germline ends sit 6 bases apart.

With respect to this clone: It has no known antigen specificity. Base qualities are not provided; no much larger clone lies one nucleotide away.

Here the chain combines TRBV12-3 or TRBV12-4 and TRBJ1-5, with no reliable assignment of the D segment. This clonotype was obtained from a woman aged 18-29 years who had recovered from COVID-19. The sequencing input was PBMCs or T cells enriched from blood (not recorded which). The bases read TGTGCCAGCAGTTTATGGGAGCAGCCCCAGCATTTT. Translated, it reads CASSLWEQPQHF.